Detailed here is one T cell receptor (beta chain). The CDR3 has 15 residues. The germline gives CDR1 MNHEY, CDR2 SMNVEV (reference sequence). This sample stems from a study of CXCR3-negative and CXCR3-positive naive CD8 T cells. 5' RACE with UMI labels generated the TRB cDNA libraries. TCRdb derives one entry per CDR3 protein from the 5' RACE reads, leaving out DNA. This repertoire includes over 20,000 distinct CDR3 sequences. The chain joins TRBV27 to TRBJ2-7; with no DNA, the TCRdb D assignment of TRBD2 cannot be verified. Sample: naive CXCR3- CD8+ T cells from blood. Subset indicated: CD45RO-CCR7+CD27+CD95- naive CD8+ T cells lacking CXCR3 (TNR3-). This clonotype was sampled from a human donor in good health. Some clones in this sample may be carry-over from other donors' samples. The CDR3 reads CASSLSAGPSYEQYF.